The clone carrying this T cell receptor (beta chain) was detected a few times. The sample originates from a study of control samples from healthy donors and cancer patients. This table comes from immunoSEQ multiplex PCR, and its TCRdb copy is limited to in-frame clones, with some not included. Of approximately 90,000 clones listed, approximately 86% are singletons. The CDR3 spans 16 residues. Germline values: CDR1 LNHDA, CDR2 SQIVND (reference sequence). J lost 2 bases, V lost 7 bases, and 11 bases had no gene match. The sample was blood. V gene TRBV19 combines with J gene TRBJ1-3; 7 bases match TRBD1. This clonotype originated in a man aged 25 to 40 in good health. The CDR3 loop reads CASTPRQGLTGNTIYF. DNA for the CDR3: TGTGCCAGTACCCCTCGACAGGGATTGACTGGAAACACCATATATTTT.